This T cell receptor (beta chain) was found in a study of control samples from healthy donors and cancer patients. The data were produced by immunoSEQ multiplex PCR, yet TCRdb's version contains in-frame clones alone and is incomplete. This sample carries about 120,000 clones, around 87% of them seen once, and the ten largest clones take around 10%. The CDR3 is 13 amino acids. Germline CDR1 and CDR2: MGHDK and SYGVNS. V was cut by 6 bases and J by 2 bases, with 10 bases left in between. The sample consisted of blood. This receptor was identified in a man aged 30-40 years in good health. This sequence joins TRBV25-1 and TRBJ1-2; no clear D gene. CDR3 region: CASRGPGNYGYTF. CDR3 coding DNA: TGTGCCAGCAGAGGTCCAGGCAACTATGGCTACACCTTC.